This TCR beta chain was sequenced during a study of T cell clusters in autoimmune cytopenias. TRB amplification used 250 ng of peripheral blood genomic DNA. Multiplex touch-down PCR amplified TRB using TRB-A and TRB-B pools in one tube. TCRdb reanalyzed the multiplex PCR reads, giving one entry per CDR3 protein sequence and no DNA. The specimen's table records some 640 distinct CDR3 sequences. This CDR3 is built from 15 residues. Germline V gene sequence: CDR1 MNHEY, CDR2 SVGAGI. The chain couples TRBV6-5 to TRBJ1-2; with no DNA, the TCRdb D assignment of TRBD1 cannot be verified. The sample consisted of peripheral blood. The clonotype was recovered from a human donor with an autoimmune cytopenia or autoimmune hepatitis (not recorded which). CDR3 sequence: CASSYTGTGSYGYTF.